This T cell receptor (beta chain) was obtained from a study of CD8+ T cells in alopecia areata. This clone was observed a handful of times. Its antigen is unidentified. Germline CDR1 and CDR2: KGHSH and LQKENI. Trimming cost V 3 bases and J 4 bases; bases outside gene matches: 18. This CDR3 contains 19 residues. Treatment defined: oral pan-JAK inhibitor, 5-10 mg twice daily. General study findings and limits: Having just one nonresponder leaves the connection between baseline CD8+ expansion and response unresolved. Tofacitinib yielded significantly lower scalp clonality and fewer expanded CD8+ clones among the top 100.

RNA was isolated and reverse transcribed to cDNA, the sequencing template. Method: immunoSEQ multiplex PCR; TCRdb's copy keeps in-frame clones and lacks some. There are about 300,000 clones in the sample; 58% occur only once, and about 1.8% lies in the top ten. V is TRBV18 and J is TRBJ2-4; 7 bases map to TRBD2. This specimen was CD4+ T cells sorted from blood, taken at week 24, from a patient treated with tofacitinib. The sequence came from a human donor with alopecia areata. The CDR3 here is CASSPPNPFGRGLKNIQYF. Here the CDR3 DNA reads TGTGCCAGCTCACCTCCCAACCCTTTCGGGCGGGGACTAAAAAACATTCAGTACTTC.